The T cell receptor beta chain under discussion was sequenced for a study of metastatic and nonmetastatic thyroid tumors. Study at large: Repertoires were compared across blood and tumor or nodule tissue from malignant and benign thyroid patients.

Prior to thyroid surgery, none of the patients had received any treatment. Original handling: CDR3 was compared across clinicopathological groups, and the resulting differences were used to build a distant-metastasis classifier for papillary thyroid cancer. TCRdb reanalyzed the PCR reads with MiXCR. For this entry, the V and J calls and clone size follow TCRdb and not the study's own pipeline. The table records 50,000 or so clones, about 22% of them present only once. The specimen sequenced was blood. This clonotype was sampled from a male donor with papillary thyroid cancer or a benign thyroid nodule (not recorded which). Some clones in this sample may be carry-over from other donors' samples.

The CDR3 sequence: CSESLRKEQYF. In DNA form, the CDR3 reads TGCAGTGAGAGCCTTAGAAAAGAGCAGTACTTC. The V gene is TRBV20-1, the J gene TRBJ2-7, with D hard to call. This CDR3 is 11 amino acids long. V was clipped by 7 bases and J by 7 bases, with 14 bases between them. CDR1 is DFQATT and CDR2 is SNEGSKA in the germline V gene (reference sequence).